This T cell receptor beta chain was sequenced during a study of T-cell memory formation after mild COVID-19. On this clonotype: Sequence at one end of the junction differs from germline and may be a read error.

Using its own MiXCR run on the 5' RACE reads, TCRdb lists one record per CDR3 protein. Among over 350,000 distinct CDR3 sequences listed, 16% were seen once. This CDR3 comprises 15 residues. Germline V gene sequence: CDR1 SEHNR, CDR2 FQNEAQ (reference sequence). This receptor was obtained from a man aged 18-30 years who had mild COVID-19 (a few samples of this study predate the infection). Cell type and time point are not known. The chain joins TRBV7-9 to TRBJ2-7; D perhaps matches TRBD2 (6 bases). Sequencing used PBMCs or a T cell subset sorted from them (not recorded which). The CDR3 coding sequence is TGTGCCAGCAGACCCCGGCTTTGGGACTCCCACGAGCAGTACTTC. Translated: CASRPRLWDSHEQYF.